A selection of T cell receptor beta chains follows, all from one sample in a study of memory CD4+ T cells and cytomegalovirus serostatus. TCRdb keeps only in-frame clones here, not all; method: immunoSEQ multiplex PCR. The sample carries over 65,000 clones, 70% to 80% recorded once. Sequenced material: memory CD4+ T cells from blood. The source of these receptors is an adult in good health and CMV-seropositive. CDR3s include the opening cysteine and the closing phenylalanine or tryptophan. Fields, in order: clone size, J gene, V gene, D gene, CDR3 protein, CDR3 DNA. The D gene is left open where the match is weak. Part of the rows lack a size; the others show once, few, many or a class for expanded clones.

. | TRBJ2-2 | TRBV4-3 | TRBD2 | CASSQGDGIRGGRTGELFF | TGCGCCAGCAGCCAGGGGGACGGGATACGGGGAGGGAGGACCGGGGAGCTGTTTTTT
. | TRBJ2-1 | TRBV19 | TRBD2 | CASSIRGGDNEQFF | TGTGCCAGTAGTATCCGGGGAGGGGACAATGAGCAGTTCTTC
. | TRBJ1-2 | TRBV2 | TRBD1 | CASSPRTGVGGYTF | TGTGCCAGCAGCCCTCGGACAGGCGTCGGGGGCTACACCTTC
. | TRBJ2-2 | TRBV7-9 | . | CASSLRTYNGGELFF | TGTGCCAGCAGCCTCCGGACCTATAATGGAGGGGAGCTGTTTTTT
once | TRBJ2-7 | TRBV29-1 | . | CSVMPGTAYEQYF | TGCAGCGTCATGCCGGGCACAGCCTACGAGCAGTACTTC
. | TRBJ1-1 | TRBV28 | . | CASRGWAGGTEAFF | TGTGCCAGCAGGGGATGGGCGGGGGGCACTGAAGCTTTCTTT
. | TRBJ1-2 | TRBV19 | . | CASSNRRDSYYYGYTF | TGTGCCAGTAGCAATAGACGCGACTCTTACTATTATGGCTACACCTTC
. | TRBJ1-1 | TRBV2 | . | CASSSERNTEAFF | TGTGCCAGCAGCTCGGAGAGGAACACTGAAGCTTTCTTT
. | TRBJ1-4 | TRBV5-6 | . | CASSLRDWEEKLFF | TGTGCCAGCAGCTTGAGGGACTGGGAGGAAAAACTGTTTTTT
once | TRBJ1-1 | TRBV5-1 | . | CASSSGPGSTEAFF | TGCGCCAGCAGCTCAGGACCCGGTAGCACTGAAGCTTTCTTT
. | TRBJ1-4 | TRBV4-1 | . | CASSQVGTVNEKLFF | TGCGCCAGCAGCCAAGTGGGGACGGTGAATGAAAAACTGTTTTTT
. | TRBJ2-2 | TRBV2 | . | CASQGGGTGELFF | TGTGCCTCCCAGGGGGGTGGCACCGGGGAGCTGTTTTTT
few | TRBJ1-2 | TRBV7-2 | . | CASKRGEGYGYTF | TGTGCCAGCAAGAGAGGCGAGGGCTATGGCTACACCTTC
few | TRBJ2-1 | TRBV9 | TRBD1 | CASSVTPSGGKEQFF | TGTGCCAGCAGCGTAACCCCGTCAGGGGGTAAGGAGCAGTTCTTC
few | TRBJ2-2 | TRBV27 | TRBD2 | CASSRWTSANTGELFF | TGTGCCAGCAGCCGATGGACTAGCGCGAACACCGGGGAGCTGTTTTTT
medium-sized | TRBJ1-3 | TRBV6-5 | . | CASSSTTYSGNTIYF | TGTGCCAGCAGTTCCACTACTTACTCTGGAAACACCATATATTTT
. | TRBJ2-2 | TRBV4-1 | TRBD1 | CASSQRDRESGELFF | TGCGCCAGCAGCCAACGGGACAGGGAATCCGGGGAGCTGTTTTTT
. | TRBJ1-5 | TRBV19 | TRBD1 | CASRKTGDDQPQHF | TGTGCCAGTAGGAAGACAGGGGATGATCAGCCCCAGCATTTT
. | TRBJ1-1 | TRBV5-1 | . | CASSRDQGNTEAFF | TGCGCCAGCAGCCGCGACCAGGGGAACACTGAAGCTTTCTTT
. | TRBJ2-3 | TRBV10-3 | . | CAIAAGSTDTQYF | TGTGCCATCGCGGCAGGATCCACAGATACGCAGTATTTT
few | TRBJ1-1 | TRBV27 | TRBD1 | CASSLSTGGNTEAFF | TGTGCCAGCAGTTTATCGACAGGGGGCAATACTGAAGCTTTCTTT
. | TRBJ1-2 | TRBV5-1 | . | CASSPNHGGDYGYTF | TGCGCCAGCAGCCCGAATCACGGGGGCGACTATGGCTACACCTTC
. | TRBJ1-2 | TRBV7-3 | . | CASSLAGASGYTF | TGTGCCAGCAGCCTCGCAGGGGCGAGTGGCTACACCTTC
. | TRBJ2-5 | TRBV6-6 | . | CASRFGGETQYF | TGTGCCAGCAGGTTTGGCGGGGAGACCCAGTACTTC
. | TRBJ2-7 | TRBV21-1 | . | CASSKFPKPQGASHEQYF | TGTGCCAGCAGCAAATTCCCAAAGCCCCAGGGGGCAAGCCACGAGCAGTACTTC
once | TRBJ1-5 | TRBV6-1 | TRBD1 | CASSEGQGNQPQHF | TGTGCCAGCAGTGAAGGACAGGGGAATCAGCCCCAGCATTTT
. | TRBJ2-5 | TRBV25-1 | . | CASSSPGSVYQETQYF | TGTGCCAGCAGTTCCCCGGGTAGCGTCTACCAAGAGACCCAGTACTTC
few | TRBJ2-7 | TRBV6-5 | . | CASSSTGNEQYF | TGTGCCAGCAGTTCCACCGGGAACGAGCAGTACTTC
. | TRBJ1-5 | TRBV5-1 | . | CASSLAGYSNQPQHF | TGCGCCAGCAGCTTGGCCGGGTATAGCAATCAGCCCCAGCATTTT
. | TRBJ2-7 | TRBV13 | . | CASQAFGGGERAYEQYF | TGTGCCAGTCAAGCTTTTGGGGGGGGCGAGAGGGCCTACGAGCAGTACTTC
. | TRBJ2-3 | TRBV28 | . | CASSSSGTDTQYF | TGTGCCAGCAGTTCATCGGGGACAGATACGCAGTATTTT
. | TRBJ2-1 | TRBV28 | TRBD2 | CASSSLMEREGTYNEQFF | TGTGCCAGCAGTTCCCTTATGGAGCGGGAGGGTACCTACAATGAGCAGTTCTTC
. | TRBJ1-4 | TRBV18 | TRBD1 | CASSPGQGSNEKLFF | TGTGCCAGCTCCCCAGGACAGGGAAGTAATGAAAAACTGTTTTTT
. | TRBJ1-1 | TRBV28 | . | CASSSRRVGTEAFF | TGTGCCAGCAGTTCTCGTCGGGTGGGCACTGAAGCTTTCTTT
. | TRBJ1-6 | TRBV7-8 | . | CASSLDRSGNSPLHF | TGTGCCAGCAGCTTAGACAGGTCAGGCAATTCACCCCTCCACTTT
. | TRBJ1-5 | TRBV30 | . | CAWSVQANQPQHF | TGTGCCTGGAGTGTACAGGCCAATCAGCCCCAGCATTTT
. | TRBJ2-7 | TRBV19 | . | CASKPGPGVYEQYF | TGTGCCAGTAAGCCGGGCCCTGGGGTCTACGAGCAGTACTTC
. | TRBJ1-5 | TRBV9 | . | CASSVVRHFWGSNQPQHF | TGTGCCAGCAGCGTAGTCCGACACTTCTGGGGGAGCAATCAGCCCCAGCATTTT
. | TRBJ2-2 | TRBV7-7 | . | CASSLDGGMTGELFF | TGTGCTAGCAGCTTAGATGGAGGGATGACCGGGGAGCTGTTTTTT
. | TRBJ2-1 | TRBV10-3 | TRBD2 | CAIESSGGPYNEQFF | TGTGCCATCGAGAGTAGCGGGGGGCCTTACAATGAGCAGTTCTTC
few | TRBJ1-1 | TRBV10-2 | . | CASSERRVNTEAFF | TGCGCCAGCAGCGAGAGGAGGGTGAACACTGAAGCTTTCTTT
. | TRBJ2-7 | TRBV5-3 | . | CARREASSYEQYF | TGTGCCAGAAGAGAAGCGTCCTCCTACGAGCAGTACTTC
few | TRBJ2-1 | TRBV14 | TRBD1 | CASSQQTGAYNEQFF | TGTGCCAGCAGCCAGCAAACAGGGGCCTACAATGAGCAGTTCTTC
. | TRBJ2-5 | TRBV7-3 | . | CASSPSGGRETQYF | TGTGCCAGCAGCCCTTCGGGGGGCCGGGAGACCCAGTACTTC
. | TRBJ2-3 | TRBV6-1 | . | CASSESPGGGDTQYF | TGTGCCAGCAGTGAAAGTCCAGGAGGTGGAGATACGCAGTATTTT
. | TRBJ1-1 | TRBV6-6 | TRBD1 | CASSQTGNMNEAFF | TGTGCCAGCAGTCAGACAGGGAATATGAATGAAGCTTTCTTT
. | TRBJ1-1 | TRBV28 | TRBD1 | CASSLGQGARNTEAFF | TGTGCCAGCAGTCTTGGACAGGGGGCGAGGAACACTGAAGCTTTCTTT
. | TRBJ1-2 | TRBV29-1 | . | CSVGGRGAHGYTF | TGCAGCGTTGGGGGCAGGGGAGCACATGGCTACACCTTC
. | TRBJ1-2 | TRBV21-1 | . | CASSKAESRGYGYTF | TGTGCCAGCAGCAAAGCGGAGTCTCGGGGCTATGGCTACACCTTC
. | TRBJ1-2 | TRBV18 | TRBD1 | CASSSTGGRDYGYTF | TGTGCCAGCTCATCTACAGGGGGAAGGGACTATGGCTACACCTTC
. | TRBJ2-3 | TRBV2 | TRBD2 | CASTLRGITDTQYF | TGTGCCAGCACCCTGCGGGGGATCACAGATACGCAGTATTTT
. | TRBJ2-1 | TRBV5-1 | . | CASSPGGGQGGEQFF | TGCGCCAGCAGCCCTGGAGGGGGGCAAGGGGGTGAGCAGTTCTTC